This section outlines one TCR beta chain sequence together with its context. The antigen it recognizes is unknown. No quality values exist for individual bases; no much larger clone is one base distant. The data belong to a study of OX40 agonist ivuxolimab in advanced cancers. For the wider study: Ivuxolimab was an agonistic, fully human IgG2 monoclonal antibody directed against OX40 (CD134), a costimulatory receptor. Intravenous ivuxolimab was administered to patients every 2 weeks at six dose levels: 0.01, 0.1, 0.3, 1.5, 3 and 10 mg/kg. Of the approximately 54 patients in dose escalation, about 19 had hepatocellular carcinoma, around 15 had melanoma, 9 had renal cell carcinoma and 9 had head and neck cancer. In the dose-escalation cohort, approximately 82% of patients were male, and the mean age was roughly 60 years with a range of 23 to 79. Three dose-escalation patients achieved partial responses, one with hepatocellular carcinoma and two with cutaneous melanoma. The paper reports the monotherapy dose-escalation portion (N of about 54 patients) of the phase I ivuxolimab trial. The purpose of peripheral TCRbeta sequencing was to test whether ivuxolimab changed TCR sequence diversity and led to clonal T-cell expansion. Patients were allowed to have had prior anti-PD-1, anti-PD-L1 or anti-CTLA-4 therapy, and around 43% of the dose-escalation patients had been treated with checkpoint inhibitors. The full study reports these points: At doses from 0.1 to 3.0 mg/kg, clonal expansion was seen in both CD4+ and CD8+ blood T cells between baseline and week 6. Low levels of normalized T-cell clonal expansion were also seen in some patients who did not respond. In partial responders in the 0.1-3.0 mg/kg groups, normalized peripheral clonal expansion was found to be among the lowest, especially among CD8+ T cells. The antigen specificity of the peripheral T cells that underwent clonal expansion was not determined. On average, CD8+ T cells showed more expanded clones than CD4+ T cells after ivuxolimab.

For sequencing of the TCRbeta CDR3 region, genomic DNA was extracted from the sorted cells. The immunoSEQ Assay was used for sequencing of TCRbeta CDR3 regions. In TCRdb, the immuneACCESS table is reduced to in-frame sequences with V and J assigned. These tables do not hold every clone; where another copy was compared, an unresolved V gene accounts for under half, and the others remain unexplained. The sample table lists 60,000 to 80,000 clones, about 94% of them with a count of one. The ten top clones hold less than 0.55% of the sample. Patients with autoimmune disease history or receiving systemic immunosuppression were excluded from the trial. Peripheral blood for TCR sequencing was drawn from every dose cohort at baseline, at cycle 4 day 1 and at cycle 7 day 1. Samples came from an open-label, multicenter, first-in-human phase I dose-escalation trial of ivuxolimab. Adults with locally advanced or metastatic melanoma, renal cell carcinoma, hepatocellular carcinoma or head and neck squamous cell carcinoma were enrolled in the trial. CD4+ and CD8+ T cells were sorted separately from peripheral blood before TCR sequencing.

V gives up 0 bases and J gives up 4 bases, and the segment between their germline ends measures 9 bases. Measured from the cysteine to the phenylalanine, the CDR3 is 15 residues long. The read is trimmed to its CDR3 DNA, 45 bases read in frame from base 1. CDR1 and CDR2 are read off the germline V gene as KGHSH and LQKENI. The receptor was derived from an adult with an advanced solid tumor such as melanoma, head and neck, liver or kidney cancer. The specimen comprised CD4+ or CD8+ T cells sorted from blood, sampled in a trial of the OX40 agonist ivuxolimab. The chain employs TRBV18 and TRBJ1-4, with TRBD1 as a weak D call on 5 bases. This receptor has the CDR3 CASSPPGGGNEKLFF. The nucleotide sequence reads TGTGCCAGCTCACCACCGGGGGGTGGTAATGAAAAACTGTTTTTT.